This TCR beta chain was sequenced in a study of beta chain features in type 1 diabetes. Every isolated RNA sample was fully reverse transcribed, so sequencing captured expressed TCRB transcripts. TCRdb keeps only in-frame clones here, not all; method: immunoSEQ multiplex PCR. The sample gives around 260,000 clones, around 25% of which show up once; around 0.012% is in the top ten. Via the markers CD45RO/CCR7/CD25/CD127/CD95/CD27, stem cell-like memory, regulatory, central memory and naive CD4+ cells were sorted. With regard to this clone: Its antigen is unknown.

The study's findings and limits: PCR could preferentially amplify shorter templates, alike in patients and controls. Type 1 diabetes patients had TCRB CDR3s that were shorter (moderately but significantly so) in all four CD4+ subsets.

V lost 1 base and J lost 7, with 14 bases in between. Per germline, CDR1 SGHTA and CDR2 FQGNSA. The CDR3 runs to 15 residues. The chain combines TRBV7-2 with TRBJ2-1; D gene ambiguous. The receptor was isolated from a woman aged 25 to 45 with type 1 diabetes. The sequencing sample was made of naive CD4+ T cells from blood. The CDR3, as DNA: TGTGCCAGCAGCTTAGTTAGCCGATCCTGGAATGAGCAGTTCTTC. This encodes CASSLVSRSWNEQFF.